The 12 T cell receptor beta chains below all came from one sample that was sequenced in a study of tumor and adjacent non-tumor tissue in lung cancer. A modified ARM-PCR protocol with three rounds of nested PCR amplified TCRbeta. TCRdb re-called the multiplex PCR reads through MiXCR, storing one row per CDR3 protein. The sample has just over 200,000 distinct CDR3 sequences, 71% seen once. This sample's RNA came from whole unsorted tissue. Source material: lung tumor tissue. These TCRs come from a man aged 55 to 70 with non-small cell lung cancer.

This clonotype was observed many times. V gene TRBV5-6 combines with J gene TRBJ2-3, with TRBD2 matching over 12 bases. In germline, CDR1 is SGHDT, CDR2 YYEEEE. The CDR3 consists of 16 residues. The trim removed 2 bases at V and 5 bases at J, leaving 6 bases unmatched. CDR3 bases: TGTGCCAGCAGCTTTTTACGACTAGCGGGAGTAGATACGCAGTATTTT. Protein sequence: CASSFLRLAGVDTQYF.

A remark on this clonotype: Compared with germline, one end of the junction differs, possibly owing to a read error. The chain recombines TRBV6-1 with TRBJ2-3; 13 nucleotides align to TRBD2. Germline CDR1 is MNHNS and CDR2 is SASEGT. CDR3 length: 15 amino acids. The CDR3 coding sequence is TGTGTCAGCAGTGAAACTAGCGGGGGGGCAGATACGCAGTATTTT. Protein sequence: CVSSETSGGADTQYF.

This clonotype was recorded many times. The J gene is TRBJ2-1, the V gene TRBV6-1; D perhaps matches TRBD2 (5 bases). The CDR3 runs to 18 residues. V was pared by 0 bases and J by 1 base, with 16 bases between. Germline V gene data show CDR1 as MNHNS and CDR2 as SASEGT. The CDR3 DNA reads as TGTGCCAGCAGTGAAGCGCGGGTCACCAGTGGGTCCTACAATGAGCAGTTCTTC. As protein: CASSEARVTSGSYNEQFF.

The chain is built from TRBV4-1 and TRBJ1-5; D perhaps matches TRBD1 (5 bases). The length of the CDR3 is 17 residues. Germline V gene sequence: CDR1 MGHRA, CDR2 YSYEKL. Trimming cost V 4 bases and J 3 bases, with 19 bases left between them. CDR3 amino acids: CASSPVERGSNNQPQHF. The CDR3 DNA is TGCGCCAGCAGCCCGGTGGAAAGGGGCTCAAACAATCAGCCCCAGCATTTT.

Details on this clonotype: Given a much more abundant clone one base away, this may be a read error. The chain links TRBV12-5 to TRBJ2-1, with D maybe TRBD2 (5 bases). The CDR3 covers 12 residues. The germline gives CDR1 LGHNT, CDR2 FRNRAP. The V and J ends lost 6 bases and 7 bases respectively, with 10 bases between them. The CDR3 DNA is TGTGCTAGTGGCCAGCGGAGAAATGAGCAGTTCTTC. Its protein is CASGQRRNEQFF.

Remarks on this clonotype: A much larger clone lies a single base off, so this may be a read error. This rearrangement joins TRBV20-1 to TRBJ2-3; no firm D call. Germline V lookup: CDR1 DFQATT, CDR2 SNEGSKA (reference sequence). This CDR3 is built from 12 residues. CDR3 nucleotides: TGCAGTGCTATTAGGGCAACAGATATGCAGTATTTT. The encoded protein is CSAIRATDMQYF.

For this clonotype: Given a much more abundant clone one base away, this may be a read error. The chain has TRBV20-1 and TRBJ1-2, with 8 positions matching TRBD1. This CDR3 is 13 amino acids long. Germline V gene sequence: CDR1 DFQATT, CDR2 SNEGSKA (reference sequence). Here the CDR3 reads CSAVTGANYDYTF. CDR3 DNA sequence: TGCAGTGCCGTGACAGGGGCTAACTATGACTACACCTTC.

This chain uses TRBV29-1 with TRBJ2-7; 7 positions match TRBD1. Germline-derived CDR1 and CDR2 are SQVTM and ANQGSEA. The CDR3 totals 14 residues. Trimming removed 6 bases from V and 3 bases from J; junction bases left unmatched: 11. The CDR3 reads CSVVQRQGNYEQYF. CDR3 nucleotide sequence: TGCAGCGTAGTCCAGCGACAGGGTAACTACGAGCAGTACTTC.

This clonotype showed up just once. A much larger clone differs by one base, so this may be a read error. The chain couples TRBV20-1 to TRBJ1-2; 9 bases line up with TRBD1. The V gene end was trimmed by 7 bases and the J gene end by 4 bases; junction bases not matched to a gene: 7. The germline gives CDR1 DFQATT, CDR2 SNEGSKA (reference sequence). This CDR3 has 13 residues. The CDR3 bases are TGCAGTGGGAACCGACAGGGGGGCTATGGCTACACCTTC. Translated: CSGNRQGGYGYTF.

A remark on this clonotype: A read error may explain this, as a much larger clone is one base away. The CDR3 here is CSATGTCGYEQYF. DNA for the CDR3: TGCAGTGCTACCGGGACTTGCGGCTACGAGCAGTACTTC. The V call is TRBV20-1, the J call TRBJ2-7; a possible D gene is TRBD2 (6 bases). V was cut by 4 bases and J by 3 bases, with 13 bases left in between. The CDR3 loop spans 13 amino acids. Germline assignment: CDR1 DFQATT and CDR2 SNEGSKA (reference sequence).

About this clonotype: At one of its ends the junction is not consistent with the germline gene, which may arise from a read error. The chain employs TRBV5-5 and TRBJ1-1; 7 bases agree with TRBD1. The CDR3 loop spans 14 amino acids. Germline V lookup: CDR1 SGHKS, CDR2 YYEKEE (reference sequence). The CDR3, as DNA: TGTGCCAGCAGCTTCGGCAGGGGGTGGACTGAAGATTTATTT. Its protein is CASSFGRGWTEDLF.

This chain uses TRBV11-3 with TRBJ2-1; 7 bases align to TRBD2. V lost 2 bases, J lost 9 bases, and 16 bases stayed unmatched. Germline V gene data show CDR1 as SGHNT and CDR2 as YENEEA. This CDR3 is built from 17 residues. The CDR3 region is CASSLKGTRSGFGEQFF. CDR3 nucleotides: TGTGCCAGCAGCTTAAAAGGAACCCGTAGCGGGTTCGGTGAGCAGTTCTTC.